The clone carrying this TCR beta chain has a count of ten or more. This specimen comes from a study of blood T cell repertoires in COVID-19. Study overall: Collection of acute and convalescent COVID-19 samples took place in the United States, Italy and Spain. T cells, B-cell-depleted T cells, or PBMCs provided the cDNA or gDNA that served as material.

J was trimmed by 2 bases and V by 6 bases; bases with no gene match: 5. From germline, CDR1 is LGHNA and CDR2 YNFKEQ. The CDR3 sequence is 14 residues long. Per the study methods: Amplification of reference gene primers was used by the study to estimate nucleated cell counts. TCRdb's copy holds only in-frame clones and misses some; the assay was immunoSEQ multiplex PCR. V and J calls and clone size follow that table, whereas D and trimming were derived from the DNA. The sample holds around 100,000 clones, roughly 84% seen once. This TCR was sampled from a human donor in a cohort sampled during active COVID-19. V and J are TRBV4-2 and TRBJ2-7; TRBD1 aligns across 9 bases. Source material: peripheral blood. This CDR3 reads CASSPWTGAYEQYF. The DNA for the CDR3 is TGTGCCAGCAGTCCATGGACAGGGGCCTACGAGCAGTACTTC.